This T cell receptor (beta chain) was retrieved from a study of T cell responses to AZD1222 COVID-19 vaccine. Germline V gives CDR1 SGDLS, CDR2 YYNGEE. The CDR3 is 18 residues long. V was pared by 2 bases and J by 2 bases, with 9 bases of the junction left unmatched. The repertoire was sequenced with immunoSEQ multiplex PCR; TCRdb's copy has only in-frame clones and lacks some. Among 95,000 to 110,000 clones, around nine tenths were seen once, and the ten largest hold over 15%. Specimen: peripheral blood, collected on day 0 of AZD1222 vaccination. This chain links TRBV9 with TRBJ2-3; 12 bases are a match to TRBD2. The source is an adult in good health. Here the CDR3 reads CASSVPSGGAGATDTQYF. For the CDR3, the DNA is TGTGCCAGCAGCGTTCCTAGCGGGGGGGCCGGGGCCACAGATACGCAGTATTTT.